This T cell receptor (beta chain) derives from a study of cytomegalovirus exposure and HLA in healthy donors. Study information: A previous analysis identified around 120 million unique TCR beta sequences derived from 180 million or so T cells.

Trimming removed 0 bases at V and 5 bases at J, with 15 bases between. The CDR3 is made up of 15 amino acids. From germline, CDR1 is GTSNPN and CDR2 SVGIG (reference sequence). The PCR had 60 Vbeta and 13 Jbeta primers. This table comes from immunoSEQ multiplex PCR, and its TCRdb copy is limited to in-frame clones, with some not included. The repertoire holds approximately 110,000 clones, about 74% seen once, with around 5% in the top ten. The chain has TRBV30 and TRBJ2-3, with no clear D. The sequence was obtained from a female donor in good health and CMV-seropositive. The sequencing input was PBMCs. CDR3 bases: TGTGCCTGGAGTGTGGGCCAGACATCCAAAGATACGCAGTATTTT. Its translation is CAWSVGQTSKDTQYF.